The clone carrying this T cell receptor beta chain was detected a few times. The antigen is unknown. The data were taken from a study of T-cell memory formation after mild COVID-19. Overall study context: Clustering of TCRs was largely donor specific.

5'RACE primed at constant segments yielded TCR alpha and TCR beta cDNA libraries bearing sample barcodes and UMIs. TCRdb redid the calling of the 5' RACE reads with MiXCR, one entry per CDR3 protein. Of 290,000 or so distinct CDR3 sequences in the sample, 15% to 20% are singletons; the top ten hold about 21%. Regarding the study as a whole: Clones that got smaller from day 15 to 85 had even CD4/CD8, while clones growing later tipped toward CD4+. For contracting clones, CD4+ ones sat mainly in CM and EM, CD8+ in EMRA.

The germline gives CDR1 MNHEY, CDR2 SVGAGI. The CDR3 is 15 amino acids. V was shortened by 2 bases and J by 1 base, with 9 bases between the two germline ends. This TCR came from a man aged 18 to 30 who had mild COVID-19 (a few samples of this study predate the infection). Cell type and time point are not known. The chain couples TRBV6-5 to TRBJ2-1, with a tentative D call TRBD2 (5 bases). What was sequenced was PBMCs or a T cell subset sorted from them (not recorded which). The CDR3 loop is CASSYEGPSYNEQFF. CDR3 nucleotides: TGTGCCAGCAGTTACGAGGGTCCATCCTACAATGAGCAGTTCTTC.